This T cell receptor (beta chain) emerged from a study of blood T cell repertoires in COVID-19. The overall study: T cells, B-cell-depleted T cells, or PBMCs provided the cDNA or gDNA that served as material.

Methods used by the authors: Counts of nucleated cells, estimated from reference gene primer amplification, were obtained. The assay was immunoSEQ multiplex PCR, and TCRdb's table has in-frame clones only and misses some. V and J calls and clone size are as listed in that table; D and trimming were resolved from the DNA. The sample has more than 250,000 clones, roughly 84% seen once. The CDR3 has 14 residues. The V end was cut by 6 bases, the J end by 0 bases, with 7 bases between. Germline V CDR1 and CDR2: SGHRS, YFSETQ. This clone is a singleton in its sample. This clonotype was sampled from a man aged 45-60 years with active or convalescent COVID-19. The gene calls are TRBV5-1 and TRBJ2-6; D is undetermined. The sequencing input was peripheral blood. CDR3 in DNA: TGCGCCAGCAAGATTAGCTCTGGGGCCAACGTCCTGACTTTC. Residues: CASKISSGANVLTF.